This T cell receptor beta chain stems from a study of siplizumab effects on memory and regulatory T cells (dated by TCRdb to the late 2010s). At the level of the whole study: The study looked at the effect of siplizumab, an anti-CD2 antibody, on alloreactive T-cell subsets in allogeneic mixed lymphocyte reactions made from human PBMCs. What the research found in general, with its limitations: Sequences below about 10^-5 frequency were poorly captured, so only a minor fraction of alloreactive clones could be mapped to unstimulated subsets. A naive or memory phenotype could not be assigned to roughly 75-96% of proliferating CD4+ or CD8+ clones. Unstimulated naive T cells appeared more diverse than memory T cells, and naive cells seemed to contribute substantially to the alloresponse. In reactions with siplizumab, an average of approximately 69% of mappable alloreactive CD4+ clones were Treg-derived, compared with roughly 26% in control reactions. The suppressive function of proliferating Tregs from siplizumab cultures was not functionally confirmed. Siplizumab significantly reduced the cumulative frequency of alloreactive sequences traceable to unstimulated CD4+ memory T cells.

Sorted unstimulated T cells and proliferating T cells recovered from mixed lymphocyte reactions underwent TCRbeta CDR3 sequencing. Fresh whole blood from nine to ten HLA-typed healthy donors was used as the source from which PBMCs were isolated. To map where alloreactive clones came from, CD4+ regulatory T cells in the unstimulated state were FACS-sorted. V trim: 4 bases; J trim: 6 bases; unmatched bases: 9. The germline V gene (reference sequence) specifies SEHNR as CDR1 and FQNEAQ as CDR2. The CDR3 holds 15 amino acids from the cysteine to the phenylalanine. Kept here is only the CDR3 DNA, which spans 45 bases and is read in frame from base 1. Library preparation was by the immunoSEQ multiplex PCR assay. Roughly 10^5 TCR templates per sample were assayed on the deep sequencing platform. Genomic DNA extracted from sorted T cells was the material used for TCRbeta CDR3 sequencing. In the authors' own workflow: The R programming language was used for clonal analysis of TCRbeta CDR3 data. Alloreactive CD4+ and CD8+ clones were identified by comparing unstimulated samples to CFSE-low samples taken after the reaction. By matching sequences to the repertoires of sorted unstimulated Treg and non-Treg cells, each alloreactive CD4+ clone was assigned a regulatory or non-regulatory origin. Drawn from immuneACCESS, this table holds only the in-frame rearrangements with V and J called that TCRdb kept. Clones are partly lost; checked studies trace under half to an unresolved V gene and leave the rest unexplained. Clone size and the V and J calls come from that table; the DNA yielded D and trimming. The sample has approximately 100,000 clones on record, 94% of them singletons. The top ten hold about 0.6% of the sample.

Concerning this clone itself: Its antigen has not been determined. No much larger clonotype is one base removed from it; base qualities were not supplied.

Rearrangement joined TRBV7-9 to TRBJ2-7, and 10 junctional nucleotides match TRBD2. The sequence derives from a human donor in good health. Specimen: Tregs sorted from blood. CDR3 loop: CASSSKGLAGAEQYF. The DNA sequence is as follows: TGTGCCAGCAGCTCTAAGGGGCTAGCGGGAGCCGAGCAGTACTTC.